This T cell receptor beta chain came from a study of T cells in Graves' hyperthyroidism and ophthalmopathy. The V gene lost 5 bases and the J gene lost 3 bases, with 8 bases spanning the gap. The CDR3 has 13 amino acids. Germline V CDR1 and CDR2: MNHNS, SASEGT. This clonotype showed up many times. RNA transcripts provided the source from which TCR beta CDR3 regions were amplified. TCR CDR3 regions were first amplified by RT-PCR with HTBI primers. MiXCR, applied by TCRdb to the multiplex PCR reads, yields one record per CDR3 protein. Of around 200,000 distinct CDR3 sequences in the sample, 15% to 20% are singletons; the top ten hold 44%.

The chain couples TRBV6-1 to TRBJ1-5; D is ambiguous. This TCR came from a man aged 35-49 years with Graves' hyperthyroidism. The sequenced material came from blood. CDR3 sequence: CASSPDPNQPQHF. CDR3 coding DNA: TGTGCCAGCAGTCCCGACCCCAATCAGCCCCAGCATTTT.